These 29 T cell receptor beta chains were all obtained from the same sample, sequenced in a study of vaccination effects on CD4 cells after COVID-19. Antigens of these TCRs are unknown. Assay: immunoSEQ multiplex PCR; the TCRdb copy retains only in-frame clones and omits some. The table lists 65,000 or so clones, more than 70% of them singletons, with about 3% in the top ten. Before sequencing took place, the ViraFEST assay used viral peptide pools to expand antigen-specific CD4+ T cells. Isolating CD4+ T cells followed approximately 9 days of culture. Among the vaccine recipients, none had a prior SARS-CoV-2 infection, and nucleocapsid antibodies were negative. The specimen was CD4+ T cells from PBMCs cultured with HCoV-NL63 spike peptides, collected before COVID-19 vaccination. These receptor sequences come from a human donor who received a COVID-19 vaccine.

The chain employs TRBV28 and TRBJ1-3, with a tentative D call TRBD1 (6 bases). Germline lookup yields CDR1 MDHEN and CDR2 SYDVKM. The CDR3 extends over 17 amino acids. Trimming left V 5 bases short and J 0 bases short, with 17 bases between. The CDR3, as DNA: TGTGCCAGCAGTACAACAGGGTTTCAGGACTCTGGAAACACCATATATTTT. The encoded protein is CASSTTGFQDSGNTIYF. The full variable domain, its missing parts supplied by reference TRBV28 and TRBJ1-3, is DVKVTQSSRYLVKRTGEKVFLECVQDMDHENMFWYRQDPGLGLRLIYFSYDVKMKEKGDIPEGYSVSREKKERFSLILESASTNQTSMYLCASSTTGFQDSGNTIYFGEGSWLTVV.

The CDR3 reads CASSHFAAALEQYV. DNA of the CDR3: TGTGCCAGCAGTCACTTTGCGGCGGCCCTCGAGCAGTACGTC. The gene calls are TRBV6-5 and TRBJ2-7; unclear D gene. Per germline, CDR1 MNHEY and CDR2 SVGAGI. Trimming removed 5 bases at V and 6 bases at J, with 17 bases between. The CDR3 runs to 14 residues.

This clone was seen a single time. V and J are TRBV5-1 and TRBJ2-5, with a weak D call TRBD2 (6 bases). Germline lookup yields CDR1 SGHRS and CDR2 YFSETQ. This CDR3 region has 13 residues. V gave up 4 bases and J gave up 1 base, with 8 bases separating them. The CDR3 region is CASSRGLQETQYF. The CDR3 region has the DNA TGCGCCAGCAGCAGGGGACTCCAAGAGACCCAGTACTTC. Variable domain in full (rest from reference TRBV5-1 and TRBJ2-5): KAGVTQTPRYLIKTRGQQVTLSCSPISGHRSVSWYQQTPGQGLQFLFEYFSETQRNKGNFPGRFSGRQFSNSRSEMNVSTLELGDSALYLCASSRGLQETQYFGPGTRLLVL.

The chain carries TRBV6-6 and TRBJ2-4; no reliable D call. The CDR3 has 16 amino acids. Germline lookup yields CDR1 MNHNY and CDR2 SVGAGI (reference sequence). Trimming shortened V by 7 bases and J by 0 bases, and 16 bases separated the two germline ends. The DNA for the CDR3 is TGTGCCAGCATCGGAAACTTAGGCAAAGCCAAAAACATTCAGTACTTC. Translation: CASIGNLGKAKNIQYF.

The gene calls are TRBV5-1 and TRBJ2-1; TRBD2 agrees at 8 bases. Germline V lookup: CDR1 SGHRS, CDR2 YFSETQ. Unmatched junction bases numbered 2, after V lost 0 bases and J lost 6 bases. The CDR3 loop spans 14 amino acids. The DNA of the CDR3 is TGCGCCAGCAGCTTGGTTCTAGCGGGCAATGAGCAGTTCTTC. Amino acids: CASSLVLAGNEQFF.

The genes are TRBV7-2 and TRBJ2-5; unclear D gene. The V end lost 2 bases, the J end lost 2 bases, and 9 bases lay between the germline ends. In germline, CDR1 is SGHTA, CDR2 FQGNSA. The CDR3 extends over 14 amino acids. CDR3 nucleotide sequence: TGTGCCAGCAGCTTATTCGGCGCGCAAGAGACCCAGTACTTC. This gives the protein CASSLFGAQETQYF.

The chain joins TRBV3-1 (or the pseudogene TRBV3-2) to TRBJ1-1; TRBD1 might be the D (5 bases). Germline lookup yields CDR1 LGHDT and CDR2 YNNKEL (reference sequence). V lost 4 bases and J lost 5, with 20 bases in between. The length of the CDR3 is 16 residues. The CDR3 sequence is CASSPRDRMSTTEAFF. The CDR3 nucleotides are TGTGCCAGCAGCCCACGGGACCGAATGTCAACAACTGAAGCTTTCTTT.

The rearrangement links TRBV15 to TRBJ1-1; tentatively, D is TRBD1 (5 bases). V lost 0 bases, J lost 1 base, and 12 bases lay in between. This CDR3 is 16 amino acids long. The germline CDR1 and CDR2 sequences are LNHNV and YYDKDF (reference sequence). CDR3 protein: CATSRDVGVGNTEAFF. The CDR3 coding sequence is TGTGCCACCAGCAGAGATGTGGGGGTGGGGAACACTGAAGCTTTCTTT.

This clone was seen a few times. V and J are TRBV7-3 and TRBJ1-1; D is possibly TRBD1 (5 bases). The germline V gene has CDR1 SGHTA and CDR2 FQGTGA. CDR3 size: 12 residues. V lost 5 bases, J lost 8 bases, and 12 bases lay in between. In DNA, the CDR3 is TGTGCCAGCAGCCTTACCCCAGGGGAAGCTTTCTTT. Protein sequence: CASSLTPGEAFF.

The genes are TRBV29-1 and TRBJ1-2; 9 positions agree with TRBD1. The CDR3 totals 14 residues. The germline V gene has CDR1 SQVTM and CDR2 ANQGSEA. Trimming removed 3 bases from V and 5 bases from J; junction bases left unmatched: 7. CDR3 sequence reads: CSVDKTGGKYGYTF. For the CDR3, the DNA is TGCAGCGTTGATAAGACAGGGGGGAAGTATGGCTACACCTTC.

The sample holds a few counts of this clone. The chain couples TRBV5-4 to TRBJ1-6; D perhaps matches TRBD1 (6 bases). The V end lost 3 bases, the J end lost 6 bases, and 22 bases lay between the germline ends. The CDR3 loop spans 18 amino acids. CDR1 and CDR2 from the germline V gene are SGHNT and YYREEE (reference sequence). CDR3 residues: CASSSERSSDRLNSPLHF. The CDR3 DNA sequence: TGTGCCAGCAGCTCTGAAAGATCGTCAGACAGGCTTAATTCACCCCTCCACTTT.

This chain uses TRBV9 with TRBJ1-1, with TRBD1 identical over 7 bases. Trimming cost V 4 bases and J 3 bases; bases outside gene matches: 6. The germline V gene encodes CDR1 SGDLS and CDR2 YYNGEE. The CDR3 totals 14 residues. The CDR3 DNA follows: TGTGCCAGCAGCCCGGGGACAGACCACACTGAAGCTTTCTTT. Amino acid sequence: CASSPGTDHTEAFF.

The rearrangement links TRBV6-5 to TRBJ2-7; no reliable D call. The CDR3 spans 14 residues. The V gene's germline CDR1 is MNHEY and CDR2 SVGAGI. Trimming pared 5 bases from V and 3 bases from J, leaving 14 bases between. CDR3 bases: TGTGCCAGCAGTCCTGATATCTCCCTCTACGAGCAGTACGTC. It specifies CASSPDISLYEQYV.

The chain links TRBV12-3 or TRBV12-4 to TRBJ2-5; D is unresolved. This CDR3 has 12 residues. Trimming pared 5 bases from V and 5 bases from J, leaving 9 bases between. The CDR3 protein is CASSLSSETQYF. The CDR3 DNA reads as TGTGCCAGCAGTCTATCTTCGGAGACCCAGTACTTC.

The rearrangement joins TRBV5-1 to TRBJ1-3; D gene unclear. CDR3 length equals 14 residues. V dropped 0 bases and J dropped 0 bases, with 4 bases sitting between them. Germline V gives CDR1 SGHRS, CDR2 YFSETQ. CDR3 sequence reads: CASSLDSSGNTIYF. The CDR3, as DNA: TGCGCCAGCAGCTTGGACAGCTCTGGAAACACCATATATTTT.

The chain carries TRBV6-4 and TRBJ1-1, with no clear D. The CDR3 totals 13 residues. V lost 6 bases, J lost 1 base, and 9 bases lay in between. Germline V gene lookup returns CDR1 MRHNA and CDR2 SNTAGT. The CDR3 spells CASSNTGNTEAFF. The CDR3, as DNA: TGTGCCAGCAGCAACACGGGGAACACTGAAGCTTTCTTT.

This clone turned up a few times. The chain has TRBV7-9 and TRBJ2-1; 11 bases line up with TRBD2. This CDR3 is built from 16 residues. The germline CDR1 and CDR2 sequences are SEHNR and FQNEAQ (reference sequence). V shed 0 bases, J shed 7 bases, and the junction held 5 bases outside the gene matches. CDR3 coding DNA: TGTGCCAGCAGCTTAGCGACTAGCGGGGTTGGTAATGAGCAGTTCTTC. Its protein product is CASSLATSGVGNEQFF. Using reference TRBV7-9 and TRBJ2-1 for the parts outside the CDR3, the full variable domain is DTGVSQNPRHKITKRGQNVTFRCDPISEHNRLYWYRQTLGQGPEFLTYFQNEAQLEKSRLLSDRFSAERPKGSFSTLEIQRTEQGDSAMYLCASSLATSGVGNEQFFGPGTRLTVL.

This chain links TRBV18 with TRBJ2-5; 7 bases fit TRBD1. CDR3 length: 14 amino acids. V was pared by 2 bases and J by 5 bases, with 5 bases of the junction left unmatched. The germline V gene has CDR1 KGHSH and CDR2 LQKENI. CDR3 loop: CASSPIGGKETQYF. The CDR3 nucleotides read TGTGCCAGCTCACCAATAGGGGGCAAGGAGACCCAGTACTTC.

The chain has TRBV24-1 and TRBJ1-1, with a tentative D call TRBD1 (5 bases). The germline V and J ends were trimmed by 4 bases and 9 bases, with 17 bases remaining between them. CDR3 length: 14 amino acids. The V gene's germline CDR1 is KGHDR and CDR2 SFDVKD. CDR3 DNA sequence: TGTGCCACCAGTGACGCCGGGACTGTACAGCAAGCTTTCTTT. This sequence encodes CATSDAGTVQQAFF.

CDR3 coding DNA: TGCGCCAGCAGCCCAGTCCAGGGAAAAGGCGACACTGAAGCTTTCTTT. Protein product: CASSPVQGKGDTEAFF. The chain couples TRBV4-1 to TRBJ1-1; a possible D gene is TRBD1 (5 bases). Germline V gene sequence: CDR1 MGHRA, CDR2 YSYEKL. The CDR3 contains 16 residues. With 4 bases removed from V and 3 bases from J, the gap between germline ends came to 18 bases.

In DNA, the CDR3 is TGCGCCAGCAGCCAAGAATGGCAGGCGTTCTACGAGCAGTACGTC. Translated, it gives CASSQEWQAFYEQYV. This chain connects TRBV4-1 to TRBJ2-7; D not certain. CDR1 is MGHRA, CDR2 YSYEKL, per germline. Trimming took off 0 bases at V and 3 bases at J, with 12 bases between the two ends. The CDR3 contains 15 residues.

The chain combines TRBV25-1 with TRBJ2-1; the D gene is possibly TRBD1 (5 bases). There are 15 residues in the CDR3. Germline V gene sequence: CDR1 MGHDK, CDR2 SYGVNS. V was pared by 0 bases and J by 3 bases, with 9 bases between. The CDR3 coding sequence is TGTGCCAGCAGTGAATATTTAGGGGACTACAATGAGCAGTTCTTC. Its protein product is CASSEYLGDYNEQFF.

This clone was picked up one time. The chain couples TRBV9 to TRBJ1-5, with a possible D match to TRBD1 (6 bases). Germline V gene sequence: CDR1 SGDLS, CDR2 YYNGEE. Trimming stripped 3 bases from V and 6 bases from J, with 13 bases between. The CDR3 extends over 14 amino acids. For the CDR3, the DNA is TGTGCCAGCAGCGGTACAGGGACGTTTCAGCCCCAGCATTTT. Translation: CASSGTGTFQPQHF.

The sample holds one count of this clone. The chain has TRBV7-2 and TRBJ2-2; D possibly corresponds to TRBD1 (6 bases). Germline V lookup: CDR1 SGHTA, CDR2 FQGNSA. Trimming removed 5 bases from V and 0 bases from J, with 10 bases in between. The CDR3 totals 15 residues. The CDR3 DNA reads as TGTGCCAGCAGCCATCAGGGGTCGAACACCGGGGAGCTGTTTTTT. It translates to CASSHQGSNTGELFF.

This chain uses TRBV5-4 with TRBJ1-3; no clear D gene. V lost 4 bases, J lost 0 bases, and 14 bases lay in between. Per the germline V gene, CDR1 is SGHNT and CDR2 is YYREEE (reference sequence). The CDR3 is made up of 16 amino acids. DNA for the CDR3: TGTGCCAGCAGCAACGGAGCAGGTTACTCTGGAAACACCATATATTTT. This translates into CASSNGAGYSGNTIYF.

The V gene is TRBV6-5, the J gene TRBJ2-1; D is unclear. The CDR3 extends over 14 amino acids. V shed 6 bases and J shed 0 bases, with 9 bases lying between them. Germline V lookup: CDR1 MNHEY, CDR2 SVGAGI. The CDR3 spells CASSQGISYNEQFF. As DNA, the CDR3 is TGTGCCAGCAGCCAAGGTATCTCCTACAATGAGCAGTTCTTC.

This chain's CDR3 is CASSVDPDTQYF. CDR3 nucleotides: TGTGCCAGCAGCGTAGATCCGGATACGCAGTATTTT. This chain links TRBV9 with TRBJ2-3; no definite D call. This CDR3 has 12 amino acids. CDR1 SGDLS and CDR2 YYNGEE come from the germline V gene. V was clipped by 0 bases and J by 6 bases, with 5 bases between them.

The J gene is TRBJ2-1, the V gene TRBV6-4; the D is unclear. Germline CDR1 MRHNA, CDR2 SNTAGT. Trimming took off 0 bases at V and 4 bases at J, with 13 bases between the two ends. This CDR3 is 16 amino acids long. The CDR3 DNA is TGTGCCAGCAGTGACTCGTTTCGGACGACTTACAATGAGCAGTTCTTC. This gives the protein CASSDSFRTTYNEQFF.

There are a few counts of this clone. The chain combines TRBV18 with TRBJ2-2; D remains unclear. CDR1 is KGHSH and CDR2 is LQKENI in the germline V gene. Between the trimmed V and J ends, which lost 2 bases and 1 base, there was a span of 8 bases. This CDR3 is built from 15 residues. The CDR3 spells CASSPVRGNTGELFF. In DNA, the CDR3 is TGTGCCAGCTCACCAGTTCGAGGGAACACCGGGGAGCTGTTTTTT. Filled out from reference TRBV18 and TRBJ2-2, the complete variable domain reads NAGVMQNPRHLVRRRGQEARLRCSPMKGHSHVYWYRQLPEEGLKFMVYLQKENIIDESGMPKERFSAEFPKEGPSILRIQQVVRGDSAAYFCASSPVRGNTGELFFGEGSRLTVL.